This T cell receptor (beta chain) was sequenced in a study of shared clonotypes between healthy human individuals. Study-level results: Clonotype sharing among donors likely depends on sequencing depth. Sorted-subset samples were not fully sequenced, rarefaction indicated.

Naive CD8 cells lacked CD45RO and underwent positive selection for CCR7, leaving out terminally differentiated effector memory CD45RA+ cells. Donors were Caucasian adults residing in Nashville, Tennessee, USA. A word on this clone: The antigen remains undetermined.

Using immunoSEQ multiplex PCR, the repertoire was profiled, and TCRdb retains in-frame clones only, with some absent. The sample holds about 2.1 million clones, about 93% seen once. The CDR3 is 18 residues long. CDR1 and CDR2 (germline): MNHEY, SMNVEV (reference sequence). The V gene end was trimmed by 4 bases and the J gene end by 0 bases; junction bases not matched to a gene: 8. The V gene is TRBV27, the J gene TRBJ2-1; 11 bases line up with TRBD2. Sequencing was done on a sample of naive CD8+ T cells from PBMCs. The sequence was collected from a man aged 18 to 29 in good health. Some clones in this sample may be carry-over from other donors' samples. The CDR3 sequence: CASSSPDSGRASYNEQFF. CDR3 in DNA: TGTGCCAGCAGTTCCCCTGATAGCGGGAGGGCCTCCTACAATGAGCAGTTCTTC.